Below are 30 T cell receptor beta chains sequenced from a single sample in a study of T cells in Graves' hyperthyroidism and ophthalmopathy. The source material, RNA transcripts, was used to amplify TCR beta CDR3 regions. In the first-round RT-PCR of the TCR CDR3, the HTBI primer set was used. One entry per CDR3 protein results from TCRdb running MiXCR on the multiplex PCR reads. The sample gives about 420,000 distinct CDR3 sequences, 15% to 18% of which show up once; around 7% is in the top ten. Sequencing was done on a sample of blood. The receptor set was obtained from a woman aged 18-29 years with Graves' hyperthyroidism.

This clonotype was observed at least ten times. V gene TRBV6-1 combines with J gene TRBJ2-3; 11 nucleotides line up with TRBD2. From germline, CDR1 is MNHNS and CDR2 SASEGT. CDR3 length: 16 amino acids. V was clipped by 2 bases and J by 2 bases; unmatched bases: 3. CDR3 sequence: CASSESTSGVTDTQYF. The CDR3 DNA follows: TGTGCCAGCAGTGAATCGACTAGCGGGGTCACAGATACGCAGTATTTT.

Only a few counts were recorded for this clonotype. The V gene is TRBV6-1, the J gene TRBJ1-2; D is possibly TRBD1 (6 bases). Germline CDR1 and CDR2: MNHNS and SASEGT. V was trimmed by 5 bases and J by 5 bases, leaving 18 bases between them. CDR3 length: 15 residues. The CDR3 DNA follows: TGTGCCAGCAGTTCCCGGGGAAAGGGGGATTATGGCTACACCTTC. This translates into CASSSRGKGDYGYTF.

The gene calls are TRBV7-3 and TRBJ2-1; the match to TRBD2 covers 9 bases. V dropped 0 bases and J dropped 4; count of bases not matched to a gene: 7. The germline CDR1 and CDR2 sequences are SGHTA and FQGTGA. The CDR3 has 17 amino acids. CDR3 loop: CASSLTPLAGPYNEQFF. The CDR3 DNA sequence: TGTGCCAGCAGCTTAACCCCACTAGCGGGCCCATACAATGAGCAGTTCTTC.

This clonotype showed up many times. The V and J genes are TRBV6-1 and TRBJ2-1; D is uncertain. V shed 8 bases and J shed 9 bases, with 11 bases lying between them. This CDR3 is built from 11 residues. CDR1 is MNHNS, CDR2 SASEGT, per germline. The CDR3 protein is CASARFGEQFF. In nucleotides, the CDR3 is TGTGCCAGCGCCCGTTTTGGTGAGCAGTTCTTC.

In this sample, this clonotype turned up many times. The rearrangement uses TRBV12-3 or TRBV12-4 and TRBJ1-5; D may be TRBD1 (6 bases). V lost 6 bases and J lost 6, with 18 bases in between. The CDR3 has 15 amino acids. CDR3: CASSPSNRAGQPQHF. Written as DNA, the CDR3 is TGTGCCAGCAGCCCATCCAACAGGGCCGGTCAGCCCCAGCATTTT.

In this sample, this clonotype turned up a few times. V and J are TRBV10-3 and TRBJ2-4; no clear D. CDR1 is ENHRY and CDR2 is SYGVKD in the germline V gene. V was pared by 3 bases and J by 0 bases, with 12 bases between. The CDR3 is 16 amino acids. The CDR3: CAISEVQLLAKNIQYF. The DNA of the CDR3 is TGTGCCATCAGTGAAGTCCAGCTACTAGCCAAAAACATTCAGTACTTC.

This clonotype was recorded many times. J is TRBJ2-7 and V is TRBV12-3 or TRBV12-4, with D maybe TRBD2 (5 bases). The CDR3 is 11 residues long. V lost 3 bases and J 9 bases, leaving 9 bases between the germline ends. CDR3 DNA sequence: TGTGCCAGCAGTTTTTCGAGGGTGCAGTACTTC. The encoded protein is CASSFSRVQYF.

There are many counts of this clonotype. V gene TRBV11-2 combines with J gene TRBJ2-1; D tentatively fits TRBD1 or TRBD2 (5 bases each). Germline lookup yields CDR1 SGHAT and CDR2 FQNNGV. With 1 base removed from V and 7 bases from J, the gap between germline ends came to 8 bases. The CDR3 contains 13 residues. The CDR3 reads CASSLGGVNEQFF. DNA of the CDR3: TGTGCCAGCAGCTTAGGAGGGGTAAATGAGCAGTTCTTC.

On this clonotype itself: A much larger clonotype is one base distant, so this may be a read error. The CDR3 protein is CASSLSSDNEQLF. As DNA, the CDR3 is TGTGCCAGCAGCTTAAGTAGCGACAATGAGCAGCTCTTC. V is TRBV7-3 and J is TRBJ2-1; D perhaps matches TRBD2 (5 bases). The CDR3 runs 13 residues. Germline CDR1 is SGHTA and CDR2 is FQGTGA.

This chain uses TRBV19 with TRBJ1-5; tentatively, D is TRBD1 (6 bases). Between the trimmed V and J ends, which lost 6 bases and 7 bases, there was a span of 19 bases. Germline V gene lookup returns CDR1 LNHDA and CDR2 SQIVND (reference sequence). This CDR3 spans 15 amino acids. The DNA of the CDR3 is TGTGCCAGTAGGGGGGGGGGGGGCAGAAGACAGCCCCAGCATTTT. Translating gives CASRGGGGRRQPQHF.

The chain combines TRBV10-3 with TRBJ2-7; D ambiguous. Trimming took off 4 bases at V and 4 bases at J, with 5 bases between the two ends. Germline lookup yields CDR1 ENHRY and CDR2 SYGVKD. The CDR3 extends over 11 amino acids. The DNA of the CDR3 is TGTGCCATCAGTGCAGAATACGAGCAGTACTTC. Translated: CAISAEYEQYF.

Ten or more counts support this clonotype. The rearrangement links TRBV12-3 or TRBV12-4 to TRBJ2-3; TRBD2 matches 8 bases. The CDR3 runs to 16 residues. V shed 5 bases, J shed 5 bases, and the junction held 12 bases outside the gene matches. The CDR3 region is CASSTGTRGRRDTQYF. CDR3 bases: TGTGCCAGCAGTACCGGGACTAGGGGCCGGAGAGATACGCAGTATTTT.

The chain is built from TRBV9 and TRBJ1-3, with D possibly TRBD1 on 6 matching bases. The V end was cut by 0 bases, the J end by 2 bases, with 9 bases between. The CDR3 runs 15 residues. CDR1 and CDR2 (germline): SGDLS, YYNGEE. CDR3 coding DNA: TGTGCCAGCAGCGTAGAGGGGGACGCTGGAAACACCATATATTTT. Translated: CASSVEGDAGNTIYF.

Concerning this clonotype itself: A much larger clone sits a single nucleotide away, making a read error possible. This chain links TRBV18 with TRBJ2-2; D is perhaps TRBD1 (5 bases). The CDR3 loop spans 14 amino acids. The germline V gene encodes CDR1 KGHSH and CDR2 LQKENI. The CDR3 DNA reads as TGTGCCAGCCCACCACAGGACGGGACCGGGGAGCTGTTTTTT. Translated: CASPPQDGTGELFF.

In this sample, this clonotype turned up many times. The CDR3 coding sequence is TGTGCCAGTAGTATACGGCCCGCCGGCCCCTACGAGCAGTACTTC. Translation gives CASSIRPAGPYEQYF. The V gene is TRBV19, the J gene TRBJ2-7, with D uncertain. There are 15 residues in the CDR3. Germline CDR1 is LNHDA and CDR2 is SQIVND (reference sequence). V lost 2 bases and J 2 bases, leaving 13 bases between the germline ends.

There are many counts of this clonotype. The chain recombines TRBV7-8 with TRBJ2-7; 10 positions match TRBD2. Trimming removed 2 bases from V and 5 bases from J; junction bases left unmatched: 12. Germline lookup yields CDR1 SGHVS and CDR2 FQNEAQ. This CDR3 has 17 amino acids. The CDR3 DNA reads as TGTGCCAGCAGCTTAAGGGTTTGGGCTAGCGGGAGCAACGAGCAGTACTTC. Translating gives CASSLRVWASGSNEQYF. The whole variable domain, filled in from reference TRBV7-8 and TRBJ2-7, reads GAGVSQSPRYKVAKRGQDVALRCDPISGHVSLFWYQQALGQGPEFLTYFQNEAQLDKSGLPSDRFFAERPEGSVSTLKIQRTQQEDSAVYLCASSLRVWASGSNEQYFGPGTRLTVT.

The genes are TRBV5-1 and TRBJ2-3, with D perhaps TRBD2 (5 bases). Germline-derived CDR1 and CDR2 are SGHRS and YFSETQ. This CDR3 spans 16 amino acids. V shed 4 bases and J shed 5 bases, with 20 bases lying between them. CDR3 sequence (DNA): TGCGCCAGCAGCACGGGGTCAGAACTGCTTGGAGATACGCAGTATTTT. This encodes CASSTGSELLGDTQYF.

The chain joins TRBV10-3 to TRBJ1-6; D ambiguous. The CDR3 is 14 amino acids. V dropped 6 bases and J dropped 5 bases, with 11 bases sitting between them. Germline CDR1 is ENHRY and CDR2 is SYGVKD. In DNA form, the CDR3 reads TGTGCCATCAGGGACCATGGGGATAATTCACCCCTCCACTTT. Amino acid sequence: CAIRDHGDNSPLHF.

The V and J genes are TRBV27 and TRBJ2-7; a possible D gene is TRBD1 (5 bases). Trimming pared 2 bases from V and 9 bases from J, leaving 20 bases between. Germline-derived CDR1 and CDR2 are MNHEY and SMNVEV (reference sequence). The CDR3 covers 15 residues. In nucleotides, the CDR3 is TGTGCCAGCAGTTTAATCACAGGAAAAGTACCCGTGCAGTACTTC. It specifies CASSLITGKVPVQYF.

Many counts were recorded for this clonotype. CDR3 DNA sequence: TGTGCCAGCAGTTCGAGCGGGGGGGCAGCAGATACGCAGTATTTT. This codes for CASSSSGGAADTQYF. V is TRBV28 and J is TRBJ2-3, with TRBD2 matching 10 bases. J gave up 4 bases and V 4 bases, and 5 bases lay outside the gene matches. The length of the CDR3 is 15 residues. The V gene's germline CDR1 is MDHEN and CDR2 SYDVKM.

This clonotype was seen repeatedly, ten times or more. The V and J genes are TRBV12-3 or TRBV12-4 and TRBJ2-5; 7 nucleotides agree with TRBD1. The CDR3 contains 15 residues. The V segment lost 5 bases and the J segment 5 bases; nucleotides outside the gene matches: 11. The CDR3 nucleotides are TGTGCCAGCAGTGCGCGCACAGGGGTGAGGGAGACCCAGTACTTC. It translates to CASSARTGVRETQYF.

This clonotype was detected ten times or more. The V call is TRBV15, the J call TRBJ2-3, with 7 bases lining up with TRBD2. The CDR3 is made up of 15 amino acids. Germline loops: CDR1 LNHNV, CDR2 YYDKDF (reference sequence). V was pared by 0 bases and J by 2 bases, with 2 bases of the junction left unmatched. Here the CDR3 reads CATSREGTNTDTQYF. The CDR3 DNA is TGTGCCACCAGCAGAGAGGGGACTAACACAGATACGCAGTATTTT.

The chain uses TRBV7-2 and TRBJ2-7; 9 positions agree with TRBD2. The CDR3 sequence is 17 residues long. Germline-derived CDR1 and CDR2 are SGHTA and FQGNSA. V was clipped by 0 bases and J by 0 bases; unmatched bases: 6. The CDR3 DNA follows: TGTGCCAGCAGCTTAGCCGGTGCGGGAGGGAGCTCCTACGAGCAGTACTTC. Protein product: CASSLAGAGGSSYEQYF.

The chain couples TRBV12-3 or TRBV12-4 to TRBJ1-1, with 7 bases that match TRBD1. J lost 3 bases, V lost 6 bases, and 7 bases had no gene match. The CDR3 contains 14 residues. CDR3 sequence (DNA): TGTGCCAGCAGAAGAAGGGGGCTGGACACTGAAGCTTTCTTT. It specifies CASRRRGLDTEAFF.

This clonotype was seen at least ten times. V and J are TRBV5-1 and TRBJ2-7; weak D call: TRBD2 (6 bases). This CDR3 comprises 14 residues. Germline V lookup: CDR1 SGHRS, CDR2 YFSETQ. Trimming removed 4 bases from V and 7 bases from J, with 18 bases in between. DNA for the CDR3: TGCGCCAGCAGCATCACCACCGGGGGAGGAGAGCAGTACTTC. Residues: CASSITTGGGEQYF. The whole variable domain, filled in from reference TRBV5-1 and TRBJ2-7, reads KAGVTQTPRYLIKTRGQQVTLSCSPISGHRSVSWYQQTPGQGLQFLFEYFSETQRNKGNFPGRFSGRQFSNSRSEMNVSTLELGDSALYLCASSITTGGGEQYFGPGTRLTVT.

This clonotype came up many times. The chain couples TRBV4-1 to TRBJ1-5, with TRBD1 identical over 9 bases. V lost 6 bases and J lost 2; bases outside the gene matches: 8. The germline gives CDR1 MGHRA, CDR2 YSYEKL. There are 16 residues in the CDR3. Here the CDR3 DNA reads TGCGCCAGCAGACGTGACAGGGGGGATGGCAATCAGCCCCAGCATTTT. Encoded protein: CASRRDRGDGNQPQHF.

This clonotype has a count of ten or more. This CDR3 reads CASSPLNLAGGPYIQYF. In DNA form, the CDR3 reads TGCGCCAGCAGCCCACTAAACTTAGCGGGAGGGCCGTACATTCAGTACTTC. The V call is TRBV5-1, the J call TRBJ2-4; 11 bases agree with TRBD2. Germline CDR1 is SGHRS and CDR2 is YFSETQ. This CDR3 contains 17 residues. V shed 4 bases, J shed 8 bases, and the junction held 14 bases outside the gene matches.

The rearrangement joins TRBV20-1 to TRBJ2-5; a possible D gene is TRBD1 (6 bases). The CDR3 length is 13 residues. V lost 0 bases, J lost 13 bases, and 18 bases lay in between. CDR1 is DFQATT, CDR2 SNEGSKA, per germline (reference sequence). Written as DNA, the CDR3 is TGCAGTGCTAGAGATACGCAGGGGATAGCCTGGTACTTC. This translates into CSARDTQGIAWYF.

This clonotype was seen ten or more times. This chain uses TRBV9 with TRBJ2-1; the match to TRBD2 covers 8 bases. The junction had 6 bases not matched to a gene; V was cut back by 0 bases and J by 4 bases. The CDR3 has 16 amino acids. CDR1 and CDR2 (germline): SGDLS, YYNGEE. The CDR3 loop is CASSVDGSGGYNEQFF. The CDR3 DNA is TGTGCCAGCAGCGTAGATGGCAGCGGGGGATACAATGAGCAGTTCTTC.

CDR3 sequence: CSVGAREQFF. The CDR3 coding sequence is TGCAGCGTTGGGGCGAGGGAGCAGTTCTTC. The V call is TRBV29-1, the J call TRBJ2-1; D is uncertain. Germline V CDR1 and CDR2: SQVTM, ANQGSEA. The CDR3 sequence is 10 residues long. V lost 4 bases, J lost 10 bases, and 8 bases lay in between.